This entry lists 25 T cell receptor beta chains sequenced from one sample in a study of vaccination and CD4 T cells after COVID-19 (dated by TCRdb to between 2021 and 2024). What these receptors recognize is not known. Taken with the paper, the label for treatment or condition translates to: approximately nine-day PBMC culture with coronavirus spike peptide pools or control peptides (ViraFEST assay). Library preparation was by PCR. Data came from an Illumina iSeq 100. DNA from cultured CD4+ T cells underwent TCR sequencing with the Oncomine TCR Beta short-read assay at the Johns Hopkins FTIC core. In TCRdb, the public reads were trimmed at Q25 with fastp and aligned with MiXCR, with productive beta chains retained. When rows share a CDR3 protein, they turn into one entry using the most common DNA and genes. The sample includes about 20,000 distinct CDR3 sequences, with just under 45% observed a single time. About 15% of the sample rests with the top ten.

The specimen sequenced was CD4+ T cells from blood, cultured in vitro. These receptors all come from a human donor who had recovered from COVID-19.

In its sample, this clonotype was seen a few times. The V and J genes are TRBV27 and TRBJ2-1; D perhaps matches TRBD1 (5 bases). This CDR3 region has 16 residues. The V and J ends lost 1 base and 2 bases respectively, with 12 bases between them. In germline, CDR1 is MNHEY, CDR2 SMNVEV (reference sequence). CDR3 sequence: CASSLYGDSTYNEQFF. The CDR3 DNA reads TGTGCCAGCAGTTTATACGGTGACAGTACCTACAATGAGCAGTTCTTC.

The chain is built from TRBV20-1 and TRBJ2-3; 11 bases are a match to TRBD2. V lost 5 bases and J lost 6; bases outside the gene matches: 7. The CDR3 has 14 residues. Germline lookup yields CDR1 DFQATT and CDR2 SNEGSKA (reference sequence). In DNA form, the CDR3 reads TGCAGTGCTCCCGGGACTAGCGGCGCGGATACGCAGTATTTT. Translating gives CSAPGTSGADTQYF.

V and J are TRBV19 and TRBJ2-1; 16 positions agree with TRBD2. Germline CDR1 reads LNHDA; CDR2 reads SQIVND (reference sequence). The CDR3 has 18 amino acids. Germline trimming cut 3 bases from V and 3 bases from J; bases unmatched to any gene: 5. CDR3 sequence reads: CASSIQGLAGGDYNEQFF. DNA of the CDR3: TGTGCCAGTAGTATCCAGGGACTAGCGGGAGGGGACTACAATGAGCAGTTCTTC.

The chain joins TRBV19 to TRBJ1-6; a possible D gene is TRBD1 (5 bases). The ends were cut back, 5 bases at V and 7 bases at J, with 15 bases in the middle. The CDR3 runs 15 residues. CDR1 is LNHDA, CDR2 SQIVND, per germline (reference sequence). The CDR3 DNA reads TGTGCCAGTAGTTGGGGCAGCCGACTCAATTCACCCCTCCACTTT. This encodes CASSWGSRLNSPLHF.

The V and J genes are TRBV5-1 and TRBJ1-1, with D uncertain. This CDR3 region has 14 residues. CDR1 is SGHRS and CDR2 is YFSETQ in the germline V gene. The V end was cut by 0 bases, the J end by 7 bases, with 13 bases between. The CDR3 here is CASSLAMGSVEAFF. CDR3 nucleotides: TGCGCCAGCAGCTTGGCCATGGGTTCAGTTGAAGCTTTCTTT.

The rearrangement links TRBV7-2 to TRBJ2-5, with TRBD2 identical over 8 bases. Germline V gene lookup returns CDR1 SGHTA and CDR2 FQGNSA. The junction had 3 bases not matched to a gene; V was cut back by 6 bases and J by 0 bases. The CDR3 consists of 14 residues. In DNA, the CDR3 is TGTGCCAGCAGTCGCGGGGGGTACCAAGAGACCCAGTACTTC. It is translated as CASSRGGYQETQYF.

The chain combines TRBV11-2 with TRBJ1-2; D unclear. The V end was cut by 1 base, the J end by 8 bases, with 11 bases between. Germline assignment: CDR1 SGHAT and CDR2 FQNNGV. This CDR3 has 13 residues. CDR3: CASSLVGPIGYTF. The CDR3 DNA sequence: TGTGCCAGCAGCTTAGTTGGTCCTATCGGCTACACCTTC. The complete variable domain, with remaining parts taken from reference TRBV11-2 and TRBJ1-2, reads EAGVAQSPRYKIIEKRQSVAFWCNPISGHATLYWYQQILGQGPKLLIQFQNNGVVDDSQLPKDRFSAERLKGVDSTLKIQPAKLEDSAVYLCASSLVGPIGYTFGSGTRLTVV.

The chain uses TRBV21-1 and TRBJ1-1; whether TRBD1, the table's D call, matches the DNA was not checked. TRBV21-1 is assigned pseudogene status. This CDR3 is 18 amino acids long. The CDR3 DNA is TGTGCCAGCAGCAAAGCTCTCAAACTACAGGGGGCAAAGGCTGAAGCTTTCTTT. Protein: CASSKALKLQGAKAEAFF.

The J gene is TRBJ1-2, the V gene TRBV20-1, with D unresolved. The CDR3 loop spans 13 amino acids. Germline V CDR1 and CDR2: DFQATT, SNEGSKA (reference sequence). Trimming took off 6 bases at V and 4 bases at J, with 15 bases between the two ends. The CDR3 DNA follows: TGCAGTGCCGCTTCGGTCAAGACCTATGGCTACACCTTC. Translated, it gives CSAASVKTYGYTF.

The chain couples TRBV20-1 to TRBJ2-2; the D is unclear. The V gene lost 0 bases and the J gene lost 5 bases, with 13 bases spanning the gap. This CDR3 is built from 15 residues. Germline lookup yields CDR1 DFQATT and CDR2 SNEGSKA (reference sequence). The CDR3 DNA follows: TGCAGTGCTAGAGATGGCTTACAGCGAACCGGGGAGCTGTTTTTT. Encoded protein: CSARDGLQRTGELFF.

The J gene is TRBJ1-5, the V gene TRBV19, with D possibly TRBD1 on 5 matching bases. The CDR3 spans 16 residues. The ends were cut back, 7 bases at V and 0 bases at J, with 16 bases in the middle. CDR1 is LNHDA and CDR2 is SQIVND in the germline V gene (reference sequence). DNA of the CDR3: TGTGCCAGTATGACAGACAATTACTTTAGCAATCAGCCCCAGCATTTT. The encoded protein is CASMTDNYFSNQPQHF.

The chain combines TRBV3-1 with TRBJ2-5; D assignment may be TRBD1 or TRBD2 (5 bases each). Looked up from germline, CDR1 is LGHDT and CDR2 is YNNKEL (reference sequence). The CDR3 contains 15 residues. With 0 bases removed from V and 5 bases from J, the gap between germline ends came to 13 bases. In DNA, the CDR3 is TGTGCCAGCAGCCAAGACCCGAGGGCAGGGGAGACCCAGTACTTC. Protein sequence: CASSQDPRAGETQYF.

V gene TRBV20-1 combines with J gene TRBJ2-7, with 10 bases aligning to TRBD1. The CDR3 has 12 residues. Germline trimming cut 6 bases from V and 7 bases from J; bases unmatched to any gene: 6. CDR1 DFQATT and CDR2 SNEGSKA come from the germline V gene (reference sequence). CDR3 loop: CSARQGAGEQYF. The CDR3 DNA follows: TGCAGTGCCCGACAGGGGGCAGGTGAGCAGTACTTC.

The chain joins TRBV7-2 to TRBJ2-7, with TRBD2 matching over 9 bases. The CDR3 consists of 15 residues. The germline CDR1 and CDR2 sequences are SGHTA and FQGNSA. V was pared by 5 bases and J by 9 bases, with 14 bases of the junction left unmatched. CDR3 in DNA: TGTGCCAGCAGCGTAACTACAGGACTAGCGTGGGGGCAGTACTTC. The encoded protein is CASSVTTGLAWGQYF.

This chain links TRBV20-1 with TRBJ2-5; possible D gene TRBD1, 6 bases. The V end was cut by 5 bases, the J end by 5 bases, with 15 bases between. From germline, CDR1 is DFQATT and CDR2 SNEGSKA (reference sequence). This CDR3 contains 13 residues. CDR3 loop: CSALYRVGETQYF. CDR3 nucleotide sequence: TGCAGTGCTCTTTACAGGGTAGGGGAGACCCAGTACTTC.

This clonotype has only a few counts. The chain has TRBV7-6 and TRBJ2-5, with 7 bases lining up with TRBD2. The CDR3 has 14 residues. The ends lost 3 bases at V and 4 bases at J; junction bases unmatched: 5. Germline V gene sequence: CDR1 SGHVS, CDR2 FNYEAQ. The CDR3 bases are TGTGCCAGCAGCTTGTCTAGCGGAAGAGAGACCCAGTACTTC. Residues: CASSLSSGRETQYF.

This clonotype was detected a few times. The V call is TRBV30, the J call TRBJ2-3, with D possibly matching TRBD2 (6 bases). The CDR3 is 14 residues long. Germline assignment: CDR1 GTSNPN and CDR2 SVGIG (reference sequence). Between the trimmed V and J ends, which lost 7 bases and 0 bases, there was a span of 14 bases. The CDR3 sequence is CASRLVLSTDTQYF. CDR3 DNA: TGTGCCTCCCGACTAGTCCTGAGCACAGATACGCAGTATTTT.

J is TRBJ2-3 and V is TRBV4-2; the D is unclear. There are 16 residues in the CDR3. Trimming took 1 base from V and 6 from J, leaving 17 bases between them. Germline CDR1 LGHNA, CDR2 YNFKEQ. CDR3 nucleotide sequence: TGTGCCAGCAGCCAAGTCATTAATGCTCGGAGCGATACGCAGTATTTT. Translating gives CASSQVINARSDTQYF.

The sample holds a few counts of this clonotype. The rearrangement uses TRBV5-1 and TRBJ1-1; 9 nucleotides line up with TRBD1. CDR1 SGHRS and CDR2 YFSETQ come from the germline V gene. The CDR3 is 15 amino acids. The ends lost 4 bases at V and 7 bases at J; junction bases unmatched: 11. The CDR3 here is CASSKDRGGVDEAFF. DNA for the CDR3: TGCGCCAGCAGCAAGGACAGGGGTGGGGTTGATGAAGCTTTCTTT.

The chain joins TRBV7-2 to TRBJ2-1; TRBD1 is a possible D gene (6 bases). In germline, CDR1 is SGHTA, CDR2 FQGNSA. CDR3 length equals 15 residues. Deletions cut 1 base from V and 4 bases from J, with 11 bases between. In DNA form, the CDR3 reads TGTGCCAGCAGCTTAGTGGCAGGGACATACAATGAGCAGTTCTTC. Its protein is CASSLVAGTYNEQFF.

This clonotype was counted a few times. The chain has TRBV20-1 and TRBJ1-6; perhaps TRBD1 as D (5 bases). The CDR3 is made up of 16 amino acids. CDR1 is DFQATT, CDR2 SNEGSKA, per germline (reference sequence). Deletions cut 0 bases from V and 6 bases from J, with 15 bases between. CDR3 coding DNA: TGCAGTGCTAGAGATCCACGGGGGGGGATTAATTCACCCCTCCACTTT. It specifies CSARDPRGGINSPLHF.

The chain joins TRBV6-1 to TRBJ1-5; perhaps TRBD1 as D (6 bases). The CDR3 contains 16 residues. V gave up 10 bases and J gave up 4 bases, with 23 bases separating them. Germline CDR1 reads MNHNS; CDR2 reads SASEGT. The CDR3, as DNA: TGTGCCACCGCCGGGACACATTCTCATGGGAATCAGCCCCAGCATTTT. Translated, it gives CATAGTHSHGNQPQHF.

This chain connects TRBV20-1 to TRBJ2-3, with 10 bases that match TRBD2. The CDR3 is 14 residues long. The germline gives CDR1 DFQATT, CDR2 SNEGSKA (reference sequence). The J segment lost 4 bases and the V segment lost 4 bases, leaving 5 bases of the junction unmatched. DNA for the CDR3: TGCAGTGCTACTTCTAGCGGGAGACCAGATACGCAGTATTTT. This codes for CSATSSGRPDTQYF.

This clonotype was counted between two and nine times. The chain carries TRBV11-3 and TRBJ1-2, with TRBD1 identical over 7 bases. This CDR3 contains 13 residues. CDR1 is SGHNT, CDR2 YENEEA, per germline. The V and J ends lost 8 bases and 4 bases, in that order; junction bases with no gene match: 7. The CDR3 DNA reads as TGTGCCAGCGGTACACAGGGGACCTATGGCTACACCTTC. This sequence encodes CASGTQGTYGYTF.

The chain combines TRBV20-1 with TRBJ1-3; D perhaps matches TRBD1 (5 bases). Germline V gene lookup returns CDR1 DFQATT and CDR2 SNEGSKA (reference sequence). This CDR3 has 13 amino acids. V lost 0 bases and J lost 7, with 10 bases in between. The CDR3 is CSARDSQVNTIYF. In DNA form, the CDR3 reads TGCAGTGCTAGAGATTCACAGGTCAACACCATATATTTT.